Detailed here is one TCR beta chain. Its antigen is currently not known. No much larger clonotype is one base removed from it; base qualities were not supplied. The CDR3 sequence holds 16 residues, the cysteine and phenylalanine included. Of all the DNA, just the CDR3 is kept, 48 bases in frame from base 1. CDR1 is given as LGHNA and CDR2 as YNFKEQ, both from the germline V gene. V and J lose 7 bases and 1 base, and a span of 19 bases separates them. Full-length TCR variable regions were amplified by 5' RACE PCR with constant-region reverse primers, and semi-nested PCR with Nested Universal Primer A was subsequently performed. The ReliaPrep RNA Cell Miniprep System was used to extract total RNA, which was then reverse transcribed into 5'RACE-ready cDNA with the SMARTer RACE 5'/3' Kit. Full-length TCR alpha and beta libraries were barcoded with multiplex adaptors and sequenced on an Illumina MiSeq. The paper's processing steps were these. For each of nine subset-tissue groups, sequencing data from the five patients were pooled, and the groups were compared by unsupervised clustering of TCR gene usage. Repertoire similarity was calculated with the Morisita-Horn index, weighting shared sequences by their contribution to each repertoire. Using fastp at Q25 and MiXCR, TCRdb reprocessed the public reads and kept productive beta chains. For every CDR3 protein sequence, its rows merge into one entry that carries the most common genes and DNA. The V and J calls and clone size come from TCRdb's table, not from the authors' own analysis. The sample yields 35,000 to 50,000 distinct CDR3 sequences; 22% were counted once. The top ten clonotypes cover 3.5% to 4.5% of the sample.

This record comes from a study (dated by TCRdb to the mid-2010s). For the study in its entirety: The study examined whether tumor-infiltrating Tregs in breast cancer are drawn from blood Tregs or arise in situ by conversion from other CD4+ T cell subsets. The investigation overall reported the following: The larger-cohort validation was restricted to a single TCR beta V-J rearrangement rather than whole repertoires. Tumor memory CD4+ T cell TCR gene usage was found to cluster with blood and lymph node memory CD4+ cells and with lymph node naive CD4+ cells. Tumor-infiltrating Treg TCR alpha and beta sequences overlapped most with tumor naive CD4+ T cells, then with blood naive CD4+ T cells.

CD4+CD25+CD127-/low cells were isolated as Tregs. Tregs, naive and memory CD4+ T cells from tumor, blood and ipsilateral draining lymph nodes of roughly 5 breast cancer patients underwent full-length TCR alpha and beta sequencing. Tumor tissue and lymph nodes from ipsilateral axillary dissection were perfused with PBS, minced and digested with collagenase I and hyaluronidase. Mononuclear cells from lymph nodes or 40 to 60 ml of peripheral blood were isolated by Ficoll density gradient centrifugation. Sorted cell populations were confirmed by FACS to exceed 90% purity. The rearrangement joined TRBV4-2 to TRBJ1-2; the D gene remains uncertain. The TCR originated in a female donor with breast cancer. Sequencing was done on a sample of Tregs sorted from a lymph node. The CDR3 here reads CASTLLSATGNYGYTF. The nucleotides are TGTGCCAGCACCCTTTTATCCGCGACGGGTAACTATGGCTACACCTTC.